This entry concerns a single T cell receptor beta chain. The data belong to a study of blood T cells in healthy people across ages. The CDR3 is made up of 17 amino acids. The germline V gene encodes CDR1 MGHDK and CDR2 SYGVNS. V lost 0 bases and J 4 bases, leaving 18 bases between the germline ends. The authors ran a second PCR of roughly 6 to 12 cycles using a sample-barcoded 5' primer and a J-beta primer mix. TCRdb analysed the 5' RACE reads with MiXCR anew, one entry per CDR3 protein. This repertoire shows about 1,000,000 distinct CDR3 sequences, roughly 45% found once; its top ten account for approximately 19%. Around 10 milliliters of peripheral blood were drawn from each donor. Isolation per sample recovered at least 6 million PBMCs.

This clonotype was sampled from a woman aged 60-75 years in good health. Sequencing input: blood. The V and J genes are TRBV25-1 and TRBJ2-5; tentatively, D is TRBD2 (6 bases). The CDR3 nucleotides are TGTGCCAGCAGTGAATATCCAACGCTAGCGAAGGGAGAGACCCAGTACTTC. It codes for CASSEYPTLAKGETQYF.